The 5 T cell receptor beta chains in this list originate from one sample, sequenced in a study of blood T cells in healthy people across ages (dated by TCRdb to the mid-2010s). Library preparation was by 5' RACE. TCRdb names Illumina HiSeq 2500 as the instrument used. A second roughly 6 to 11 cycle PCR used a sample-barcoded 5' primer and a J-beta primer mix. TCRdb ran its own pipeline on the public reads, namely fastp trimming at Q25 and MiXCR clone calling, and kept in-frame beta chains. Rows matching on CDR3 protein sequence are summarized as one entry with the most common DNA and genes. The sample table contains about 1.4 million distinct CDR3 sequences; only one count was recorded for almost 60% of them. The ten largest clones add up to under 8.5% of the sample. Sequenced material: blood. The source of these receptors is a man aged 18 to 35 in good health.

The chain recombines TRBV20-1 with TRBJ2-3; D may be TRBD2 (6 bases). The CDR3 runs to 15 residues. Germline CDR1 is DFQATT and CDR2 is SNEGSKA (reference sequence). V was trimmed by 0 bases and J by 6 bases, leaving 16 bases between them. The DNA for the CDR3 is TGCAGTGCTAGAGAGGGGACTCCCTCGGCGGATACGCAGTATTTT. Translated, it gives CSAREGTPSADTQYF.

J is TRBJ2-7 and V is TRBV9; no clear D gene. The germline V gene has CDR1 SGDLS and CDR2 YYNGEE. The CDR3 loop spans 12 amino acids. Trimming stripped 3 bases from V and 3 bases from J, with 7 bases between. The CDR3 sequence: CASSATNYEQYF. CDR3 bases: TGTGCCAGCAGCGCAACAAACTACGAGCAGTACTTC.

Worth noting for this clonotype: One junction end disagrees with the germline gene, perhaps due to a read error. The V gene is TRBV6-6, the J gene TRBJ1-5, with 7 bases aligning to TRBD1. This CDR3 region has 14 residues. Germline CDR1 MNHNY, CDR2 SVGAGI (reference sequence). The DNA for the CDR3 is TGTGCCATCAGTCAGGGACAGACAGATCAGCCCCAGCATTTT. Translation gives CAISQGQTDQPQHF.

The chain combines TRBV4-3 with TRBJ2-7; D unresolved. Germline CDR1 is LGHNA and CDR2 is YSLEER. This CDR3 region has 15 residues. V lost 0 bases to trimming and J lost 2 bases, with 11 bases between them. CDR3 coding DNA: TGCGCCAGCAGCCAAGAAGCAATTGGGACCTACGAGCAGTACTTC. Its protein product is CASSQEAIGTYEQYF.

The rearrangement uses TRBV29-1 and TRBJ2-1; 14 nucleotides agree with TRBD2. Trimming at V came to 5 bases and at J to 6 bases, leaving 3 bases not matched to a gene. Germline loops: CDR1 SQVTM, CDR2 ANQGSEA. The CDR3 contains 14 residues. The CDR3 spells CSVQTSGRVNEQFF. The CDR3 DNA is TGCAGCGTTCAGACTAGCGGGAGGGTCAATGAGCAGTTCTTC.